A selection of T cell receptor beta chains follows, all from one sample in a study of T-cell reconstitution after alpha-beta-depleted transplantation in children. TCRdb passed the PCR reads through MiXCR, listing each CDR3 protein once. The sample yields 250,000 to 400,000 distinct CDR3 sequences, 20% to 30% seen once. The sequenced sample was PBMCs, mostly from graft donor cells, obtained 180 days after TCRalphabeta/CD19-depleted stem cell transplant. Receptor source: a male patient younger than 18 who had a stem cell transplant for acute lymphoblastic leukemia, so the T cells may come from the graft donor. Each CDR3 is given with its conserved first and last residue. Fields, in order: V gene, D gene, clone size, J gene, CDR3 DNA, CDR3 protein. The D gene is left open where the match is weak. Clone size is not always given. Where it is, it says once, few, many or a class for expanded clones.

v_call: TRBV5-1
d_call: -
clone_size: many
j_call: TRBJ2-7
cdr3_nt: TGCGCCAGCAGCTTGGTCAGGTCCTACGAGCAGTACTTC
cdr3_aa: CASSLVRSYEQYF

v_call: TRBV12-3/TRBV12-4
d_call: -
clone_size: few
j_call: TRBJ2-5
cdr3_nt: TGTGCCAGCAGCCCGGGACACCCCCAAGAGACCCAGTACTTC
cdr3_aa: CASSPGHPQETQYF

v_call: TRBV7-9
d_call: -
clone_size: -
j_call: TRBJ1-4
cdr3_nt: TGTGCCAGCAGCCGGAGCGACAAGGCTGAAAAACTGTTTTTT
cdr3_aa: CASSRSDKAEKLFF

v_call: TRBV10-3
d_call: -
clone_size: -
j_call: TRBJ2-1
cdr3_nt: TGTGCCATCAGTGAGTTGGACGGGAACAATGAGCAGTTCTTC
cdr3_aa: CAISELDGNNEQFF

v_call: TRBV13
d_call: TRBD2
clone_size: -
j_call: TRBJ2-5
cdr3_nt: TGTGCCAGCCGTCGCAAGCTAGCGGCCCAGACCCAGTACTTC
cdr3_aa: CASRRKLAAQTQYF

v_call: TRBV5-1
d_call: TRBD2
clone_size: -
j_call: TRBJ2-3
cdr3_nt: TGCGCCAGCAGCTTCCTCTGGAGGCGGGAGGTCCTGTCTAGCACAGATACGCAGTATTTT
cdr3_aa: CASSFLWRREVLSSTDTQYF

v_call: TRBV2
d_call: TRBD2
clone_size: -
j_call: TRBJ2-1
cdr3_nt: TGTGCCAGCAGCTATAGCGGGAGCACCTACAATGAGCAGTTCTTC
cdr3_aa: CASSYSGSTYNEQFF

v_call: TRBV7-6
d_call: -
clone_size: -
j_call: TRBJ2-7
cdr3_nt: TGTGCCAGCAGCTCATTAGCGCGAGGGTCCTACGAGCAGTACTTC
cdr3_aa: CASSSLARGSYEQYF

v_call: TRBV5-1
d_call: -
clone_size: few
j_call: TRBJ2-2
cdr3_nt: TGCGCCAGCAGCTCCAGCTCTTACACCGGGGAGCTGTTTTTT
cdr3_aa: CASSSSSYTGELFF

v_call: TRBV20-1
d_call: TRBD1
clone_size: -
j_call: TRBJ1-1
cdr3_nt: TGCAGTGCTAGACACCGGGACAGGGTTTTGAACACTGAAGCTTTCTTT
cdr3_aa: CSARHRDRVLNTEAFF

v_call: TRBV5-1
d_call: TRBD1
clone_size: -
j_call: TRBJ1-3
cdr3_nt: TGCGCCAGCAGCTTGGGTATCCCCAGGGGGCGCATCGGAAACACCATATATTTT
cdr3_aa: CASSLGIPRGRIGNTIYF

v_call: TRBV9
d_call: -
clone_size: many
j_call: TRBJ2-3
cdr3_nt: TGTGCCAGCAGCGCTCAAGTTTGGACAGATACGCAGTATTTT
cdr3_aa: CASSAQVWTDTQYF

v_call: TRBV27
d_call: -
clone_size: few
j_call: TRBJ2-1
cdr3_nt: TGTGCCAGCAGTCGTTACCGGGACACCAGGAACAATGAGCAGTTCTTC
cdr3_aa: CASSRYRDTRNNEQFF

v_call: TRBV10-2
d_call: -
clone_size: few
j_call: TRBJ2-3
cdr3_nt: TGCGCCAGCGGAGAATTTGGGGTTGCGGATACGCAGTATTTT
cdr3_aa: CASGEFGVADTQYF

v_call: TRBV5-1
d_call: -
clone_size: few
j_call: TRBJ1-2
cdr3_nt: TGCGCCAGCAGCTTGGCCCTGGGAAACTATGGCTACACCTTC
cdr3_aa: CASSLALGNYGYTF

v_call: TRBV20-1
d_call: -
clone_size: few
j_call: TRBJ1-2
cdr3_nt: TGCAGTGCTAGAGATATCGGCAGGGCTCGTGGCTACACCTTC
cdr3_aa: CSARDIGRARGYTF

v_call: TRBV13
d_call: -
clone_size: -
j_call: TRBJ1-2
cdr3_nt: TGTGCCAGCAGCTTAGAAGGACCTTATGGCTACACCTTC
cdr3_aa: CASSLEGPYGYTF

v_call: TRBV12-3/TRBV12-4
d_call: -
clone_size: many
j_call: TRBJ1-1
cdr3_nt: TGTGCCAGCAGATTGAACACTGAAGCTTTCTTT
cdr3_aa: CASRLNTEAFF

v_call: TRBV5-1
d_call: TRBD1
clone_size: -
j_call: TRBJ1-2
cdr3_nt: TGCGCCAGCAGCCCCACAGGGGGGAGAGACTATGGCTACACCTTC
cdr3_aa: CASSPTGGRDYGYTF

v_call: TRBV20-1
d_call: -
clone_size: -
j_call: TRBJ2-1
cdr3_nt: TGCAGTGCTAGGCAACCGGGACTCCTACGGCAGTTCTTC
cdr3_aa: CSARQPGLLRQFF

v_call: TRBV15
d_call: -
clone_size: few
j_call: TRBJ1-2
cdr3_nt: TGTGCCACCAGCAAAAGTCGGGCCAACTATGGCTACACCTTC
cdr3_aa: CATSKSRANYGYTF

v_call: TRBV5-1
d_call: TRBD2
clone_size: -
j_call: TRBJ2-1
cdr3_nt: TGCGCCAGCAGCAGGACTAGCGGGAGCTCCTACAATGAGCAGTTCTTC
cdr3_aa: CASSRTSGSSYNEQFF

v_call: TRBV29-1
d_call: -
clone_size: -
j_call: TRBJ1-1
cdr3_nt: TGCAGCTTCAATACAGGGAAGAACACTGAAGCTTTCTTT
cdr3_aa: CSFNTGKNTEAFF

v_call: TRBV5-1
d_call: -
clone_size: -
j_call: TRBJ2-1
cdr3_nt: TGCGCCAGCCGAAACGGACCGAACAATGAGCAGTTCTTC
cdr3_aa: CASRNGPNNEQFF

v_call: TRBV9
d_call: -
clone_size: -
j_call: TRBJ1-4
cdr3_nt: TGTGCCAGCAGCGCGAGTTGGGGGTATGAAAAACTGTTTTTT
cdr3_aa: CASSASWGYEKLFF